Listed below are T cell receptor beta chains from one sample, sequenced in a study of T cell responses to AZD1222 COVID-19 vaccine. Profiled with immunoSEQ multiplex PCR; TCRdb holds only in-frame clones, not every one. Of tens of thousands of clones listed, roughly nine tenths are singletons. The sample was peripheral blood, taken 28 days after the second AZD1222 dose. These receptors were taken from an adult who received the AZD1222 COVID-19 vaccine. The CDR3 runs from the conserved cysteine through the conserved F or W.

j_gene: TRBJ2-7
v_gene: TRBV30
CDR3aa: CAWGGGSYEQYF

j_gene: TRBJ1-4
v_gene: TRBV7-2
CDR3aa: CASSLTVTGRSEKLFF

j_gene: TRBJ1-1
v_gene: TRBV5-1
CDR3aa: CASSWDRGLNTEAFF

j_gene: TRBJ2-7
v_gene: TRBV14
CDR3aa: CASSQGAGGTYEQYF

j_gene: TRBJ2-2
v_gene: TRBV27
CDR3aa: CASRLAGNTGELFF

j_gene: TRBJ2-3
v_gene: TRBV18
CDR3aa: CASSPRGPLAGSTDTQYF

j_gene: TRBJ2-1
v_gene: TRBV3-1/TRBV3-2
CDR3aa: CASSLDYEQFF

j_gene: TRBJ1-5
v_gene: TRBV3-1/TRBV3-2
CDR3aa: CASSQDFSDQPQHF

j_gene: TRBJ2-3
v_gene: TRBV9
CDR3aa: CASSAVPGPREDTQYF

j_gene: TRBJ2-3
v_gene: TRBV5-1
CDR3aa: CASESSGGTDTQYF

j_gene: TRBJ2-1
v_gene: TRBV7-9
CDR3aa: CASSLDGTWNEQFF

j_gene: TRBJ2-4
v_gene: TRBV6-6
CDR3aa: CASSYSVGGAKNIQYF

j_gene: TRBJ2-7
v_gene: TRBV9
CDR3aa: CASSVTAGKTYEQYF

j_gene: TRBJ1-4
v_gene: TRBV11-3
CDR3aa: CASSPGSLANEKLFF

j_gene: TRBJ2-1
v_gene: TRBV4-2
CDR3aa: CASSQEGLGGPRNEQFF

j_gene: TRBJ2-1
v_gene: TRBV11-3
CDR3aa: CASSFTWTSSTDEQFF

j_gene: TRBJ2-3
v_gene: TRBV10-3
CDR3aa: CAISERLAEDTQYF

j_gene: TRBJ1-4
v_gene: TRBV6-6
CDR3aa: CASRPPGPNEKLFF

j_gene: TRBJ1-5
v_gene: TRBV28
CDR3aa: CASSLGQGPLNQPQHF

j_gene: TRBJ2-7
v_gene: TRBV23-1
CDR3aa: CASSPGTVYEQYF

j_gene: TRBJ1-6
v_gene: TRBV6-5
CDR3aa: CASSYFRDYYNSPLHF

j_gene: TRBJ1-2
v_gene: TRBV12-3/TRBV12-4
CDR3aa: CASRGTYGYTF

j_gene: TRBJ1-1
v_gene: TRBV24-1
CDR3aa: CATSDWQSEAFF

j_gene: TRBJ1-5
v_gene: TRBV28
CDR3aa: CASSLPTSRIQPQHF

j_gene: TRBJ2-1
v_gene: TRBV6-5
CDR3aa: CASSYWREGHNEQFF

j_gene: TRBJ1-1
v_gene: TRBV5-1
CDR3aa: CASSLEPGKYTEAFF

j_gene: TRBJ2-7
v_gene: TRBV27
CDR3aa: CASSPPGRVRGEQYF

j_gene: TRBJ2-7
v_gene: TRBV30
CDR3aa: CAGGQASEQYF